These T cell receptor beta chains were read from a single sample in a study of radiation and T cells in renal cell carcinoma. Method: immunoSEQ multiplex PCR; TCRdb's copy keeps in-frame clones and lacks some. Here the sample spans about 150,000 clones, about nine tenths being singletons. The starting material was blood, obtained from a patient whose treatment included radiotherapy and nephrectomy. These receptor sequences come from a woman in her sixties or seventies with renal cell carcinoma. Each CDR3 is given with its conserved first and last residue. The order of the fields is J gene, clone size, V gene, CDR3 length, D gene, CDR3 DNA, CDR3 protein. The D gene is left open where the match is weak. Clone size is given for some rows only: seen once, a few or many times, or a class if the clone is expanded.

J: TRBJ2-5
size: -
V: TRBV11-1
length: 13
D: -
DNA: TGTGCCAGCAGCCCCCCAGACCAAGAGACCCAGTACTTC
CDR3: CASSPPDQETQYF

J: TRBJ2-5
size: few
V: TRBV19
length: 12
D: TRBD1
DNA: TGTGCCAGTAGTACAGGGGGAGAGACCCAGTACTTC
CDR3: CASSTGGETQYF

J: TRBJ2-7
size: -
V: TRBV7-8
length: 12
D: -
DNA: TGTGCCAGCAGCTTAGTCGGATTCGAGCAGTACTTC
CDR3: CASSLVGFEQYF

J: TRBJ1-1
size: -
V: TRBV5-8
length: 13
D: -
DNA: TGTGCCAGCGGGAGGCGGTCCGGCACTGAAGCTTTCTTT
CDR3: CASGRRSGTEAFF

J: TRBJ1-1
size: few
V: TRBV5-4
length: 14
D: -
DNA: TGTGCCAGCAGCGTCAAGGGGTATAGGGCTGAAGCTTTCTTT
CDR3: CASSVKGYRAEAFF

J: TRBJ2-7
size: -
V: TRBV10-3
length: 12
D: -
DNA: TGTGCCATCAGTAAACAGGGCTACGAGCAGTACTTC
CDR3: CAISKQGYEQYF

J: TRBJ1-2
size: -
V: TRBV19
length: 17
D: TRBD1
DNA: TGTGCCAGTAGTATTCGCCGGGACAGGGGCAATAACTATGGCTACACCTTC
CDR3: CASSIRRDRGNNYGYTF

J: TRBJ2-2
size: -
V: TRBV5-4
length: 16
D: TRBD2
DNA: TGTGCCAGCAGCTTGGAACTAGCGGAAGGCACCGGGGAGCTGTTTTTT
CDR3: CASSLELAEGTGELFF

J: TRBJ2-5
size: -
V: TRBV7-2
length: 13
D: -
DNA: TGTGCCAGCAGCTTAGGGGCGGGAGAGACCCAGTACTTC
CDR3: CASSLGAGETQYF

J: TRBJ1-5
size: -
V: TRBV6-5
length: 13
D: -
DNA: TGTGCCAGCAGTACCCGACAGAATCAGCCCCAGCATTTT
CDR3: CASSTRQNQPQHF

J: TRBJ2-5
size: -
V: TRBV5-4
length: 13
D: -
DNA: TGTGCCAGCAGCCTGAGGGGGTTGGAGACCCAGTACTTC
CDR3: CASSLRGLETQYF

J: TRBJ2-7
size: -
V: TRBV6-4
length: 11
D: -
DNA: TGTGCCAGCAGTGACTCGGGGGAGCAGTACTTC
CDR3: CASSDSGEQYF

J: TRBJ1-6
size: -
V: TRBV6-5
length: 15
D: TRBD1
DNA: TGTGCCAGCAGTTACTCGAAACAGGGGAATTCACCCCTCCACTTT
CDR3: CASSYSKQGNSPLHF

J: TRBJ2-5
size: -
V: TRBV5-1
length: 12
D: -
DNA: TGCGCCAGCAGCTTGGAAGGGGAGACCCAGTACTTC
CDR3: CASSLEGETQYF

J: TRBJ2-5
size: few
V: TRBV18
length: 14
D: TRBD1
DNA: TGTGCCAGCTCACCGGGACAGGGGGTGAAGACCCAGTACTTC
CDR3: CASSPGQGVKTQYF

J: TRBJ2-2
size: -
V: TRBV4-3
length: 15
D: TRBD2
DNA: TGCGCCAGCAGCCAGAGCGGGGGGCCCACCGGGGAGCTGTTTTTT
CDR3: CASSQSGGPTGELFF

J: TRBJ2-1
size: -
V: TRBV1
length: 17
D: -
DNA: TGCACCAGCAGCCAAGAGTCTGAGTTTCCCCTAGCGGGGGGGCAGTTCTTC
CDR3: CTSSQESEFPLAGGQFF

J: TRBJ1-5
size: -
V: TRBV19
length: 14
D: -
DNA: TGTGCCAGTAGCGGACCGGGGGGCAGACAGCCCCAGCATTTT
CDR3: CASSGPGGRQPQHF

J: TRBJ1-1
size: few
V: TRBV18
length: 13
D: -
DNA: TGTGCCAGCTCACCAAAACAGAACACTGAAGCTTTCTTT
CDR3: CASSPKQNTEAFF

J: TRBJ2-5
size: -
V: TRBV7-2
length: 15
D: TRBD2
DNA: TGTGCCAGCAGCCGAGCGGGGGGGCCTTTCGAGACCCAGTACTTC
CDR3: CASSRAGGPFETQYF

J: TRBJ1-2
size: -
V: TRBV19
length: 15
D: -
DNA: TGTGCCAGCTCTATAGAGGCAGGTTTTAACTATGGCTACACCTTC
CDR3: CASSIEAGFNYGYTF

J: TRBJ1-1
size: -
V: TRBV4-3
length: 13
D: TRBD1
DNA: TGCGCCAGCAGCCTCGACAGGGAGGCTGAAGCTTTCTTT
CDR3: CASSLDREAEAFF